The sequence of this T cell receptor (beta chain) was determined in a study of OX40 agonist ivuxolimab in advanced cancers. Study context: Cohort: about 80% men, mean age around 55, aged roughly 23 to 90. Findings and caveats of the study: Antigens targeted by the expanded peripheral T cells were not determined. Expanded clones were, on average, more numerous in CD8+ T cells than in CD4+.

Generated by immunoSEQ multiplex PCR, the TCRdb table keeps only in-frame clones and is missing some. The repertoire holds around 55,000 clones, with 80% to 90% as singletons. With regard to this clone: Antigen: not known. Compared with germline, one end of the junction differs, possibly owing to a read error.

The germline V gene has CDR1 SGDLS and CDR2 YYNGEE. The CDR3 is 15 amino acids. V is TRBV9 and J is TRBJ2-3, with 9 bases matching TRBD2. Sequencing used CD4+ or CD8+ T cells sorted from blood, obtained in a trial of the OX40 agonist ivuxolimab. This TCR derives from an adult with an advanced solid tumor such as melanoma, head and neck, liver or kidney cancer. CDR3 residues: CASSVVGTSRDTQYF. DNA for the CDR3: TGTGCCAGCAGCGTAGTTGGGACTAGCAGAGATACGCAGTATTTT.